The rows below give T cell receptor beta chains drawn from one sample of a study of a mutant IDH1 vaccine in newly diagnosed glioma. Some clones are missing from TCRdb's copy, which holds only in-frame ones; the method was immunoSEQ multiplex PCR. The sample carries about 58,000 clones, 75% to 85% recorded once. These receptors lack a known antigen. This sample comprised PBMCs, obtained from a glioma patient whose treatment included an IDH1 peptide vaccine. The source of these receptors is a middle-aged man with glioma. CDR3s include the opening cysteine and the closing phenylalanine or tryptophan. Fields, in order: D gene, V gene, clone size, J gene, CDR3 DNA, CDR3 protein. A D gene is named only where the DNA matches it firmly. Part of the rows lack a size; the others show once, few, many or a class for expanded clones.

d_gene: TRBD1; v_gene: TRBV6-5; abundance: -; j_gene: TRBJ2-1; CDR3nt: TGTGCCAGCAGTTACTCATCAGGGGGTCGGGATGAGCAGTTCTTC; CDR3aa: CASSYSSGGRDEQFF
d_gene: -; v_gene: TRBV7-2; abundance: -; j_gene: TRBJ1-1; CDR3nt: TGTGCCAGCAGCTTGATGAAGAACACTGAAGCTTTCTTT; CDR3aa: CASSLMKNTEAFF
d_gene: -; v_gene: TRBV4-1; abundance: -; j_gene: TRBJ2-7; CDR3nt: TGCGCCAGCAGCCAAATCGGAGGTAGCTCCTACGAGCAGTACTTC; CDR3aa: CASSQIGGSSYEQYF
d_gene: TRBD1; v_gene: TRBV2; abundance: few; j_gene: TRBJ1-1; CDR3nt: TGTGCCAGCAGACTGGGACAGGCGAGCACTGAAGCTTTCTTT; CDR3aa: CASRLGQASTEAFF
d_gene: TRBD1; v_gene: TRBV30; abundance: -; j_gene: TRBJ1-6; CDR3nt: TGTGCCTGGAGTGTCGCGAGGACAGGGGTGAATTCACCCCTCCACTTT; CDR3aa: CAWSVARTGVNSPLHF
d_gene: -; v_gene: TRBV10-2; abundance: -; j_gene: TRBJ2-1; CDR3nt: TGCGCCAGCAGCGCCCCCGGGGAGGATGAGCAGTTCTTC; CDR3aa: CASSAPGEDEQFF
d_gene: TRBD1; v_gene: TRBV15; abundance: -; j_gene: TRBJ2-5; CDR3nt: TGTGCCACCAGCAGAGACGACAGGGAACTTCACCAAGAGACCCAGTACTTC; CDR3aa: CATSRDDRELHQETQYF
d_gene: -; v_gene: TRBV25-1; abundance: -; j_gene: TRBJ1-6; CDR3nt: TGTGCCAGCAGCCCCACGGGCAGGTCGGGCTCACCCCTCCACTTT; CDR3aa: CASSPTGRSGSPLHF
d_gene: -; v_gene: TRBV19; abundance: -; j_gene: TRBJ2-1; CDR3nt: TGTGCCAGTAGCGCGGGGCGGGGTGGCTACAATGAGCAGTTCTTC; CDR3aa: CASSAGRGGYNEQFF
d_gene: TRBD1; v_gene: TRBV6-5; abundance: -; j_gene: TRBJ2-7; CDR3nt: TGTGCCAGCAGTTACGAGAAGGACAGGCGATCCTACGAGCAGTACTTC; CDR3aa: CASSYEKDRRSYEQYF
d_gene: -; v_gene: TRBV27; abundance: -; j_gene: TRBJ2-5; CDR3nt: TGTGCCAGCAGTTTATACCCGGCAGGGGTGGGACAAGAGACCCAGTACTTC; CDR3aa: CASSLYPAGVGQETQYF
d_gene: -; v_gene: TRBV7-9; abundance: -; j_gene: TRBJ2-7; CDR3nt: TGTGCCAGCAGCTTAAACGGGGGGCCGACCTACGAGCAGTACTTC; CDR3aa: CASSLNGGPTYEQYF
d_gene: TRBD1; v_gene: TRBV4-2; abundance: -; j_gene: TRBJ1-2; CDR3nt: TGTGCCAGCAGCCCACAGGGGTGGTATGACTACACCTTC; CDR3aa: CASSPQGWYDYTF
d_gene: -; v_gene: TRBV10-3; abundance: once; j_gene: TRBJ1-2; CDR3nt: TGTGCCATCAGTGAGTCGGCCTTCCCAAGTGGCTACACCTTC; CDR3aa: CAISESAFPSGYTF
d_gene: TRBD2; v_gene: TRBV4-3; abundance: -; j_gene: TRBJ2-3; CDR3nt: TGCGCCAGCAGCCTGGGACTAGCCCCGACGCAGTATTTT; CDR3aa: CASSLGLAPTQYF
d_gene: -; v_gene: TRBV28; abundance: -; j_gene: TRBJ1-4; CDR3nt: TGTGCCAGCAGCCCTACTAATAGTGCTAATGAAAAACTGTTTTTT; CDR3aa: CASSPTNSANEKLFF
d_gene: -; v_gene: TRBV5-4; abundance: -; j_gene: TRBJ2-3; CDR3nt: TGTGCCAGCAGCTCTGGCAGGACGGCTATTAGCACAGATACGCAGTATTTT; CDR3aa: CASSSGRTAISTDTQYF
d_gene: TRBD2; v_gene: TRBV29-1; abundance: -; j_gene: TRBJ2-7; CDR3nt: TGCAGCGTTGAGACTAGCGGGGGTTTCGAGCAGTACTTC; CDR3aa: CSVETSGGFEQYF
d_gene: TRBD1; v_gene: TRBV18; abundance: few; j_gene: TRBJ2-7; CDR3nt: TGTGCCAGCTCACCGCCGGGACAGATCTACGAGCAGTACTTC; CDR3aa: CASSPPGQIYEQYF
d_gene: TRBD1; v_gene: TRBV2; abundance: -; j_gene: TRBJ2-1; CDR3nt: TGTGCCAGCAGTGGGACAGGGCCGTTCTTC; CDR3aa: CASSGTGPFF
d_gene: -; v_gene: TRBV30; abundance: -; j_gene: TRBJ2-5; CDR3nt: TGTGCCTGGAGTGTACATCAGCCGGGTGGAGAGACCCAGTACTTC; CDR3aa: CAWSVHQPGGETQYF
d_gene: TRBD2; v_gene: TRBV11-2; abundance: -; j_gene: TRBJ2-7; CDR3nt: TGTGCCAGCAGCCGAAAAAGCGGGAGGAAAGGGTACGAGCAGTACTTC; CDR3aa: CASSRKSGRKGYEQYF
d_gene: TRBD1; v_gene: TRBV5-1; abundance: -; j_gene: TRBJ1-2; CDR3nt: TGCGCCAGCAGCTTGAACCCACAGGGGGCGGATGGCTACACCTTC; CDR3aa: CASSLNPQGADGYTF
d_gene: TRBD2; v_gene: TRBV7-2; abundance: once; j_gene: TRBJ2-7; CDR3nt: TGTGCCAGTTCCATAGCGGGATCCTACGAGCAGTACTTC; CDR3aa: CASSIAGSYEQYF
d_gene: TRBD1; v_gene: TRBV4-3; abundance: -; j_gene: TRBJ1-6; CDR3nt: TGCGCCAGCAGCCAAGATACCTCAGGGGGCTCCTATAATTCACCCCTCCACTTT; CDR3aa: CASSQDTSGGSYNSPLHF
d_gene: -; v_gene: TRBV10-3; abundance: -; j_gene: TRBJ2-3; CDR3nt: TGTGCCATCAGTAACGGACAGTTCGATACGCAGTATTTT; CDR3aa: CAISNGQFDTQYF
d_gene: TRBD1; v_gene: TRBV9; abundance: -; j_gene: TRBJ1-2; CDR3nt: TGTGCCAGCAGCGTAGGGACAGGGATATATGGCTACACCTTC; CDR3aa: CASSVGTGIYGYTF
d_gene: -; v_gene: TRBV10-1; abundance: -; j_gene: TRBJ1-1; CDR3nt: TGCGCCAGCAGTGGGACCCAGGGTGAAGCTTTCTTT; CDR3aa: CASSGTQGEAFF
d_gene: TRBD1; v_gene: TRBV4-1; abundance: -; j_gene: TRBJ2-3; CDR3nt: TGCGCCAGCAGCCAAGATCACAGGGGCAGGGGGTTCACAGATACGCAGTATTTT; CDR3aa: CASSQDHRGRGFTDTQYF
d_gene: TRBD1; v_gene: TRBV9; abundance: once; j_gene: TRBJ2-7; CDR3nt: TGTGCCAGCAGCGTAGCGGGGACAGGAACCTACGAGCAGTACTTC; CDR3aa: CASSVAGTGTYEQYF
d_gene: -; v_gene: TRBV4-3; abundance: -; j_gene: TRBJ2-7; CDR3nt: TGCGCCAGCAGCCCAGCGACCCTCTATCCCTACGAGCAGTACTTC; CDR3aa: CASSPATLYPYEQYF
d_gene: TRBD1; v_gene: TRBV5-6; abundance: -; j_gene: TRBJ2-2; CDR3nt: TGTGCCAGCAGCTTCCAGGGGGCAAAAAACGGGGAGCTGTTTTTT; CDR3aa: CASSFQGAKNGELFF
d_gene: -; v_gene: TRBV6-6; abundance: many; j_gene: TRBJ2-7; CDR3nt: TGTGCCAGCACCCCGACAGGTACCTACGAGCAGTACTTC; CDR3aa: CASTPTGTYEQYF
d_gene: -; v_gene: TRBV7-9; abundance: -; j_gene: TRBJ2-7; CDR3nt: TGTGCCAGCAGCTTAGCTAGAGTATCCGAGCAGTACTTC; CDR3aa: CASSLARVSEQYF
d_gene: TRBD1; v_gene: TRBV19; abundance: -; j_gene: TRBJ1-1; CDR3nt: TGTGCCAGTAGTATAGAAACAGGGGCGAACACTGAAGCTTTCTTT; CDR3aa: CASSIETGANTEAFF
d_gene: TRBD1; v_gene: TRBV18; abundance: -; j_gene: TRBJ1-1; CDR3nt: TGTGCCAGCTCACCAAAGACAGGGGGGAGGGACACTGAAGCTTTCTTT; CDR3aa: CASSPKTGGRDTEAFF
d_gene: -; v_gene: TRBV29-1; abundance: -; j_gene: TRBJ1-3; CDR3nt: TGCAGCGTTGGAGGGTACGGAAACACCATATATTTT; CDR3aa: CSVGGYGNTIYF
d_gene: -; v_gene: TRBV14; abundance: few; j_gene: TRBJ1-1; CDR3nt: TGTGCCAGCAGCCAAACCAAACAGGGACTGGGCACTGAAGCTTTCTTT; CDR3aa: CASSQTKQGLGTEAFF
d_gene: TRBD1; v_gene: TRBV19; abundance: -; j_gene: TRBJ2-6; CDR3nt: TGTGCCAGTAGTATCGGACAGGGACGGTCTGGGGCCAACGTCCTGACTTTC; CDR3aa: CASSIGQGRSGANVLTF